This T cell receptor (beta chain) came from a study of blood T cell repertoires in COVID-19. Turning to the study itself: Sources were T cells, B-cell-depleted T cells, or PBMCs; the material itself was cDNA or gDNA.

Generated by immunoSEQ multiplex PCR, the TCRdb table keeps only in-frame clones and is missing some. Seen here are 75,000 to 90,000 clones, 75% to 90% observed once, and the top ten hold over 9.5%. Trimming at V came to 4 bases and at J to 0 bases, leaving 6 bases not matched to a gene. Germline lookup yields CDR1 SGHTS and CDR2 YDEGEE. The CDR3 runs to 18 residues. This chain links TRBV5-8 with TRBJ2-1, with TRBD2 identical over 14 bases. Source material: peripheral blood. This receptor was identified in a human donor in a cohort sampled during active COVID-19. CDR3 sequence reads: CASSPGLAGVLSYNEQFF. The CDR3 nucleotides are TGTGCCAGCAGCCCGGGACTAGCGGGAGTTCTCTCCTACAATGAGCAGTTCTTC.